This TCR beta chain was documented in a study of T cells in Graves' hyperthyroidism and ophthalmopathy. Trimming removed 4 bases at V and 0 bases at J, with 14 bases between. Germline-derived CDR1 and CDR2 are SNHLY and FYNNEI. CDR3 length equals 16 residues. Notes on the study in general: The model forecast ophthalmopathy, anticipating it by a median around 6.5 months before onset. Also found in blood were most expanded thyroid clonotypes above 0.001. By a 13 V-J model, ophthalmopathy was set apart from stable hyperthyroidism.

Stable Graves' hyperthyroidism meant no ophthalmopathy progression within 18 months. This clonotype was seen many times. Antigen: not known. RNA transcripts served as the template for amplifying TCR beta CDR3 regions. Researchers ran a first-round RT-PCR on the TCR CDR3 using the HTBI primer set. TCRdb recomputed calls from the multiplex PCR reads with MiXCR, one row per CDR3 protein. The sample comprises a few hundred thousand distinct CDR3 sequences, roughly an eighth of which are singletons, and 17% rests with the top ten. This receptor was obtained from a woman aged 18-29 years with Graves' hyperthyroidism. The chain recombines TRBV2 with TRBJ2-3; TRBD1 or TRBD2 may be the D gene (5 bases each). The source material was blood. As DNA, the CDR3 is TGTGCCAGCAGTGCTTTTGGGGGAGCTAGCACAGATACGCAGTATTTT. Translated, it gives CASSAFGGASTDTQYF.